This T cell receptor (beta chain) was recovered during a study of T cell responses to AZD1222 COVID-19 vaccine. A remark on this clone: Its specificity is not known.

The study, taken as a whole, reports: After the peak T cell response, and only then, were repertoires sampled. Two AZD1222 doses significantly raised spike-specific TCR breadth and depth over controls. Mostly white British, mostly female donors; authors suggested clonal diversity may be underestimated. In the spike-specific TCR repertoire, nearly half reportedly target unmutated variant regions.

This table comes from immunoSEQ multiplex PCR, and its TCRdb copy is limited to in-frame clones, with some not included. The sample records 65,000 to 80,000 clones, roughly nine tenths being singletons. The CDR3 is made up of 16 amino acids. With 2 bases removed from V and 2 bases from J, the gap between germline ends came to 16 bases. Germline V gives CDR1 LNHDA, CDR2 SQIVND (reference sequence). This chain links TRBV19 with TRBJ2-7; D is unclear. The starting material was peripheral blood, obtained on day 0 of AZD1222 vaccination. The TCR originated in an adult in good health. This CDR3 is CASSIQATVPTYEQYF. In DNA, the CDR3 is TGTGCCAGTAGTATACAAGCTACTGTTCCTACCTACGAGCAGTACTTC.